The 29 T cell receptor beta chains below come from one sample, sequenced in a study of blood T cell repertoires in COVID-19. Sequencing used immunoSEQ multiplex PCR; TCRdb keeps in-frame clones, though not all of them. The repertoire holds 300,000 to 450,000 clones, with 70% to 90% as singletons. Material: peripheral blood. The receptors here all came from a woman aged 60-75 years with COVID-19, enrolled during active disease.

The rearrangement uses TRBV18 and TRBJ1-4; 7 bases align to TRBD1. The CDR3 runs 13 residues. Germline values: CDR1 KGHSH, CDR2 LQKENI. After removal of 7 bases from V and 3 bases from J, the junction contained 2 bases not matched to a gene. Written as DNA, the CDR3 is TGTGCCAGCTGCAGGGGGTCTAATGAAAAACTGTTTTTT. Translated, it gives CASCRGSNEKLFF.

The chain joins TRBV5-1 to TRBJ2-5; unclear D gene. Trimming took 0 bases from V and 2 from J, leaving 11 bases between them. This CDR3 is 15 amino acids long. Germline CDR1 is SGHRS and CDR2 is YFSETQ. CDR3 sequence: CASSLGSGIQETQYF. The CDR3 nucleotides read TGCGCCAGCAGCTTGGGTTCAGGAATTCAAGAGACCCAGTACTTC.

The gene calls are TRBV18 and TRBJ2-7, with 8 bases fitting TRBD1. V dropped 0 bases and J dropped 3; count of bases not matched to a gene: 4. The V gene's germline CDR1 is KGHSH and CDR2 LQKENI. The CDR3 runs 15 residues. The CDR3 sequence is CASSPPLDRGYEQYF. The CDR3 region has the DNA TGTGCCAGCTCACCACCACTAGACAGGGGCTACGAGCAGTACTTC.

The rearrangement joins TRBV27 to TRBJ1-1, with TRBD1 as a possible D gene (5 bases). This CDR3 region has 15 residues. The germline V gene has CDR1 MNHEY and CDR2 SMNVEV (reference sequence). V dropped 6 bases and J dropped 1 base, with 15 bases sitting between them. CDR3 coding DNA: TGTGCCAGCAGGGGGGGGTGGCAAACGAACACTGAAGCTTTCTTT. Translated, it gives CASRGGWQTNTEAFF.

Worth noting for this clone: Other DNA sequences within the sample encode an identical CDR3. This chain connects TRBV6-5 to TRBJ1-1; D uncertain. V was clipped by 2 bases and J by 5 bases, with 9 bases between them. Germline V lookup: CDR1 MNHEY, CDR2 SVGAGI. There are 13 residues in the CDR3. CDR3 residues: CASSYPPGTEAFF. The CDR3 DNA reads TGTGCCAGCAGTTACCCACCGGGGACTGAAGCTTTCTTT.

The CDR3 loop reads CASTPGGGLNTEAFF. The CDR3 region has the DNA TGTGCCAGCACCCCGGGCGGGGGTCTGAACACTGAAGCTTTCTTT. J is TRBJ1-1 and V is TRBV28; possibly TRBD1 for D (5 bases). V lost 7 bases to trimming and J lost 0 bases, with 15 bases between them. The CDR3 spans 15 residues. The germline V gene has CDR1 MDHEN and CDR2 SYDVKM. Looking up the rest from reference TRBV28 and TRBJ1-1 gives the full variable domain: DVKVTQSSRYLVKRTGEKVFLECVQDMDHENMFWYRQDPGLGLRLIYFSYDVKMKEKGDIPEGYSVSREKKERFSLILESASTNQTSMYLCASTPGGGLNTEAFFGQGTRLTVV.

This chain uses TRBV3-1 (or the pseudogene TRBV3-2) with TRBJ1-4; tentative D call: TRBD1 (5 bases). V gave up 2 bases and J gave up 2 bases, with 6 bases separating them. Germline assignment: CDR1 LGHDT and CDR2 YNNKEL (reference sequence). The CDR3 extends over 14 amino acids. The CDR3 region is CASSQRGTNEKLFF. CDR3 in DNA: TGTGCCAGCAGCCAAAGGGGTACTAATGAAAAACTGTTTTTT.

V usage is TRBV12-3 or TRBV12-4 and J usage is TRBJ1-3; D is undetermined. This CDR3 contains 12 residues. Trimming stripped 4 bases from V and 4 bases from J, with 5 bases between. CDR3: CASSWPGNTIYF. The CDR3 DNA sequence: TGTGCCAGCAGTTGGCCAGGAAACACCATATATTTT.

The V call is TRBV27, the J call TRBJ1-4, with 8 bases lining up with TRBD1. The CDR3 has 14 amino acids. J lost 7 bases, V lost 2 bases, and 3 bases had no gene match. Germline CDR1 is MNHEY and CDR2 is SMNVEV (reference sequence). CDR3 coding DNA: TGTGCCAGCAGTTTACAGGGGGCGGGTGAAAAACTGTTTTTT. It encodes CASSLQGAGEKLFF. The full variable domain, with the rest looked up from reference TRBV27 and TRBJ1-4, is EAQVTQNPRYLITVTGKKLTVTCSQNMNHEYMSWYRQDPGLGLRQIYYSMNVEVTDKGDVPEGYKVSRKEKRNFPLILESPSPNQTSLYFCASSLQGAGEKLFFGSGTQLSVL.

The DNA of the CDR3 is TGTGCCAGCAGCCCAGGGGTTGGACTAGGTTCTGGAAAACTGTTTTTT. Translating it yields CASSPGVGLGSGKLFF. The J gene is TRBJ1-4, the V gene TRBV7-9; TRBD1 might be the D (6 bases). CDR3 size: 16 residues. V was cut by 5 bases and J by 10 bases, with 23 bases left in between. Germline CDR1 is SEHNR and CDR2 is FQNEAQ (reference sequence).

V and J are TRBV18 and TRBJ1-5; D call uncertain. V was clipped by 4 bases and J by 1 base, with 14 bases between them. This CDR3 is 16 amino acids long. Germline-derived CDR1 and CDR2 are KGHSH and LQKENI. CDR3 residues: CASSQYGVGSNQPQHF. As DNA, the CDR3 is TGTGCCAGCTCACAATACGGGGTAGGGAGCAATCAGCCCCAGCATTTT.

The rearrangement joins TRBV9 to TRBJ1-6; 10 nucleotides match TRBD1. Germline CDR1 SGDLS, CDR2 YYNGEE. V gave up 1 base and J gave up 10 bases; unmatched junction bases: 2. The CDR3 extends over 14 amino acids. Here the CDR3 DNA reads TGTGCCAGCAGCGTATGGGACAGGGGATCACCCCTCCACTTT. It codes for CASSVWDRGSPLHF.

This clone was seen only once. The chain combines TRBV7-3 with TRBJ2-1, with 13 bases that match TRBD2. The CDR3 contains 16 residues. V lost 4 bases, J lost 5 bases, and 5 bases stayed unmatched. The germline V gene encodes CDR1 SGHTA and CDR2 FQGTGA. The CDR3 coding sequence is TGTGCCAGCAGCTACACTAGCGGGGGGGCCGACAATGAGCAGTTCTTC. It encodes CASSYTSGGADNEQFF.

The V gene is TRBV5-1, the J gene TRBJ2-3; D unclear. The germline V and J ends were trimmed by 1 base and 0 bases, with 6 bases remaining between them. CDR1 and CDR2 (germline): SGHRS, YFSETQ. The CDR3 length is 14 residues. CDR3: CASSLFSSTDTQYF. CDR3 coding DNA: TGCGCCAGCAGCTTGTTTTCTAGCACAGATACGCAGTATTTT.

This rearrangement joins TRBV10-3 to TRBJ2-1; a possible D gene is TRBD2 (6 bases). Germline-derived CDR1 and CDR2 are ENHRY and SYGVKD. This CDR3 spans 15 amino acids. Trimming took off 5 bases at V and 4 bases at J, with 15 bases between the two ends. CDR3 region: CAISPRAGKYNEQFF. DNA for the CDR3: TGTGCCATCAGTCCCAGGGCGGGGAAGTACAATGAGCAGTTCTTC.

The chain links TRBV2 to TRBJ1-1; 7 positions agree with TRBD1. Germline loops: CDR1 SNHLY, CDR2 FYNNEI. The CDR3 sequence is 16 residues long. Germline trimming cut 5 bases from V and 2 bases from J; bases unmatched to any gene: 11. In DNA, the CDR3 is TGTGCCAGCAGTAAAACAGGGGCGACCTTAAACACTGAAGCTTTCTTT. Translation gives CASSKTGATLNTEAFF.

The CDR3 nucleotides read TGTGCCAGCAGTCAGATTTCAGATACGCAGTATTTT. The encoded protein is CASSQISDTQYF. The V gene is TRBV27, the J gene TRBJ2-3; unclear D gene. Germline values: CDR1 MNHEY, CDR2 SMNVEV (reference sequence). The CDR3 consists of 12 residues. Trimming removed 5 bases from V and 4 bases from J, with 7 bases in between.

The chain recombines TRBV6-5 with TRBJ1-6, with 7 bases lining up with TRBD1. The CDR3 has 15 amino acids. Unmatched junction bases numbered 7, after V lost 4 bases and J lost 7 bases. CDR1 and CDR2 (germline): MNHEY, SVGAGI. Here the CDR3 reads CASSSSDRVNSPLHF. In DNA, the CDR3 is TGTGCCAGCAGTTCTTCAGACAGGGTCAATTCACCCCTCCACTTT.

The chain carries TRBV2 and TRBJ1-1, with a tentative D call TRBD1 (5 bases). The CDR3 contains 16 residues. CDR1 SNHLY and CDR2 FYNNEI come from the germline V gene. V lost 6 bases to trimming and J lost 6 bases, with 23 bases between them. The CDR3 spells CASRGGEGVRDAEAFF. The CDR3, as DNA: TGTGCCAGCAGGGGAGGGGAGGGAGTGCGGGACGCTGAAGCTTTCTTT.

This chain connects TRBV6-5 to TRBJ1-1; TRBD1 is a possible D gene (5 bases). Trimming removed 0 bases at V and 5 bases at J, with 10 bases between. The CDR3 loop spans 14 amino acids. Germline V gene lookup returns CDR1 MNHEY and CDR2 SVGAGI. For the CDR3, the DNA is TGTGCCAGCAGTTACTCGAGTGGGGGGACTGAAGCTTTCTTT. It yields the protein CASSYSSGGTEAFF.

Only a few counts were recorded for this clone. The V call is TRBV2, the J call TRBJ2-3; 12 nucleotides match TRBD2. This CDR3 spans 16 amino acids. V dropped 7 bases and J dropped 1; count of bases not matched to a gene: 6. CDR1 is SNHLY, CDR2 FYNNEI, per germline. The CDR3 region has the DNA TGTGCCAGCACTGCTAGCGGGGGGGCAGGCACAGATACGCAGTATTTT. Translating gives CASTASGGAGTDTQYF.

This chain joins TRBV29-1 and TRBJ2-3, with D possibly matching TRBD1 (5 bases). Germline V gene data show CDR1 as SQVTM and CDR2 as ANQGSEA. The CDR3 extends over 13 amino acids. V gave up 7 bases and J gave up 1 base, with 12 bases separating them. DNA of the CDR3: TGCAGCGCTACAGGAATGGGCACAGATACGCAGTATTTT. Its translation: CSATGMGTDTQYF.

The V call is TRBV7-2, the J call TRBJ2-3, with 11 bases lining up with TRBD2. Germline assignment: CDR1 SGHTA and CDR2 FQGNSA. V lost 3 bases, J lost 4 bases, and 9 bases stayed unmatched. This CDR3 has 17 residues. CDR3 region: CASSFYSGGAGADTQYF. CDR3 bases: TGTGCCAGCAGCTTCTATAGCGGGGGGGCCGGTGCAGATACGCAGTATTTT.

The rearrangement uses TRBV12-3 or TRBV12-4 and TRBJ1-2, with no clear D. CDR3 length equals 13 residues. Between the trimmed V and J ends, which lost 6 bases and 4 bases, there was a span of 12 bases. CDR3 in amino acids: CASSGRRGYGYTF. The DNA for the CDR3 is TGTGCCAGCAGCGGCCGTCGAGGCTATGGCTACACCTTC.

There are a few counts of this clone. The gene calls are TRBV6-2 or TRBV6-3 and TRBJ1-5; TRBD1 is a possible D gene (6 bases). The CDR3 is made up of 16 amino acids. The V and J ends lost 1 base and 0 bases respectively, with 10 bases between them. Germline V gene sequence: CDR1 MNHEY, CDR2 SVGEGT. The CDR3 region has the DNA TGTGCCAGCAGTTACTTATCAGGGGATAGCAATCAGCCCCAGCATTTT. Translating it yields CASSYLSGDSNQPQHF.

The chain employs TRBV6-5 and TRBJ1-4; tentatively, D is TRBD1 (6 bases). The CDR3 sequence is 15 residues long. The germline gives CDR1 MNHEY, CDR2 SVGAGI. Trimming pared 4 bases from V and 4 bases from J, leaving 13 bases between. The CDR3 reads CASSSYRDLNEKLFF. The CDR3 DNA reads as TGTGCCAGCAGTTCTTACAGGGACCTTAATGAAAAACTGTTTTTT.

This chain connects TRBV28 to TRBJ1-5; D is possibly TRBD1 (5 bases). Germline loops: CDR1 MDHEN, CDR2 SYDVKM. V shed 3 bases and J shed 2 bases, with 11 bases lying between them. The CDR3 spans 15 residues. Written as DNA, the CDR3 is TGTGCCAGCAGTTTGCAGGGCGTGGGCAATCAGCCCCAGCATTTT. Translation gives CASSLQGVGNQPQHF.

This sequence joins TRBV7-8 and TRBJ2-7; possible D gene TRBD2, 6 bases. V lost 3 bases to trimming and J lost 0 bases, with 12 bases between them. The CDR3 is 15 residues long. Germline-derived CDR1 and CDR2 are SGHVS and FQNEAQ. The CDR3 DNA sequence: TGTGCCAGCAGCTTGCGGGACTCGAACTCCTACGAGCAGTACTTC. Translating it yields CASSLRDSNSYEQYF.

The chain carries TRBV28 and TRBJ2-3; 8 nucleotides align to TRBD1. Trimming took 4 bases from V and 5 from J; bases not matched to a gene: 5. Germline V gives CDR1 MDHEN, CDR2 SYDVKM. This CDR3 is 14 amino acids long. CDR3 DNA: TGTGCCAGCAGTTCGGACAGGGTCCAAGATACGCAGTATTTT. Translated: CASSSDRVQDTQYF.